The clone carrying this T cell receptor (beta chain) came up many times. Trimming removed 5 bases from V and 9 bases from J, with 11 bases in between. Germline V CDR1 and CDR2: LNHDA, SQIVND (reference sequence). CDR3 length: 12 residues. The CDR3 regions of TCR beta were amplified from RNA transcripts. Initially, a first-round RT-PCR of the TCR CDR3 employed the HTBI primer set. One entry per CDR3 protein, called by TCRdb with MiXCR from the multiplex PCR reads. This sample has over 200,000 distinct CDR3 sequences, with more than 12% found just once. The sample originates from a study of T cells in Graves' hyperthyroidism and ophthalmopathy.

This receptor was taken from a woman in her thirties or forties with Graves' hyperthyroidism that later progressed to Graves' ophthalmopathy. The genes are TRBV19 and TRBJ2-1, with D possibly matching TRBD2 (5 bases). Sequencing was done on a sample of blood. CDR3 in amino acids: CASSAYGVEQFF. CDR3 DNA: TGTGCCAGTAGTGCATACGGGGTTGAGCAGTTCTTC.